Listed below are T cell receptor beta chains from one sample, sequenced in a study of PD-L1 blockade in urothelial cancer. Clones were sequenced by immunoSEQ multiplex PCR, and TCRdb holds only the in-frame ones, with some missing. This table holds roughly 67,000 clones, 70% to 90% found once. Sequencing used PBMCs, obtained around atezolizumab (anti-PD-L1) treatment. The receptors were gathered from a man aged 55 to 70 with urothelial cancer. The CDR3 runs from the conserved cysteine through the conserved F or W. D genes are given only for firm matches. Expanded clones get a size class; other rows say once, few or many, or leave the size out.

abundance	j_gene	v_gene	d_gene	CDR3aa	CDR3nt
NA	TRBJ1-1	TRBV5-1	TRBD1	CASSPGGRGQNTEAFF	TGCGCCAGCAGCCCTGGTGGCAGGGGGCAAAACACTGAAGCTTTCTTT
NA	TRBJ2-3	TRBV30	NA	CAWSAGRQLYTDTQYF	TGTGCCTGGAGCGCGGGACGGCAACTTTACACAGATACGCAGTATTTT
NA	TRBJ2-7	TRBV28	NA	CASSSNYEQYF	TGTGCCAGCAGTTCAAACTACGAGCAGTACTTC
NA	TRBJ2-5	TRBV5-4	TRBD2	CASRYSGGPQETQYF	TGTGCCAGCAGATATAGCGGGGGCCCGCAAGAGACCCAGTACTTC
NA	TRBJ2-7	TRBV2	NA	CASSPRQVSYEQYF	TGTGCCAGCAGCCCCCGACAGGTTTCCTACGAGCAGTACTTC
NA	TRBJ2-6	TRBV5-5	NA	CASSLQDRGANVLTF	TGTGCCAGCAGCTTACAGGATCGTGGGGCCAACGTCCTGACTTTC
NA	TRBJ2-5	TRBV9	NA	CASSAGMQETQYF	TGTGCCAGCAGCGCGGGGATGCAAGAGACCCAGTACTTC
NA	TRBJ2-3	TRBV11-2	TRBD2	CASSLDISAGGGADTQYF	TGTGCCAGCAGCTTAGACATTTCAGCGGGGGGCGGGGCAGATACGCAGTATTTT
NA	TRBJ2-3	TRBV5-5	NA	CASSPLTGQGNTDTQYF	TGTGCCAGCAGCCCCCTAACCGGGCAGGGGAACACAGATACGCAGTATTTT
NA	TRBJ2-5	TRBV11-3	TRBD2	CASSFPSGTETQYF	TGTGCCAGCAGCTTCCCTAGCGGGACAGAGACCCAGTACTTC
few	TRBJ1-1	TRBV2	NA	CASSAPGRGNTEAFF	TGTGCCAGCAGTGCCCCCGGTCGGGGAAACACTGAAGCTTTCTTT
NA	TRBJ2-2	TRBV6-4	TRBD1	CASFGQAPNTGELFF	TGTGCCAGCTTCGGACAGGCCCCGAACACCGGGGAGCTGTTTTTT
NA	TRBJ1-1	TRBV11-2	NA	CASSQSQLPTEAFF	TGTGCCAGCAGCCAAAGTCAACTCCCTACTGAAGCTTTCTTT
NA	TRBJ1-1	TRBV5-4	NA	CASSTSRGFSTEAFF	TGTGCCAGCAGCACCTCCAGGGGTTTTAGCACTGAAGCTTTCTTT
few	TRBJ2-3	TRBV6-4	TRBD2	CASSAEAGDTDTQYF	TGTGCCAGCAGTGCCGAAGCGGGGGACACAGATACGCAGTATTTT
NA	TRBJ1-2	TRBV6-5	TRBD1	CASKTGQGAFGYTF	TGTGCCAGCAAAACCGGACAGGGGGCATTTGGCTACACCTTC
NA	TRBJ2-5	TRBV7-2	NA	CASSLSGSETQYF	TGTGCCAGCAGCTTATCGGGGAGCGAGACCCAGTACTTC
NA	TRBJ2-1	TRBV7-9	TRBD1	CASSPWPRDRGQDEQFF	TGTGCCAGCAGCCCCTGGCCCCGGGACAGGGGGCAGGATGAGCAGTTCTTC
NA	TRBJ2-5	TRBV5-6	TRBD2	CASSLKTSGVETQYF	TGTGCCAGCAGCTTGAAGACTAGCGGGGTGGAGACCCAGTACTTC
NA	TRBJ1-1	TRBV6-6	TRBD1	CASSLGTANTEAFF	TGTGCCAGCAGTCTCGGGACAGCGAACACTGAAGCTTTCTTT
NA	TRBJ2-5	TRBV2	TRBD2	CASSPVAGDQETQYF	TGTGCCAGCAGCCCGGTAGCGGGGGACCAAGAGACCCAGTACTTC